The text below deals with one TCR beta chain. Its antigen is unknown. This sample stems from a study of shared clonotypes between healthy human individuals. Repertoires were generated with immunoSEQ multiplex PCR, while TCRdb's copy carries only in-frame clones and drops some. This sample has around 700,000 clones, with about 74% found just once. Germline V gives CDR1 SGHRS, CDR2 YFSETQ. This CDR3 has 17 amino acids. The ends were cut back, 0 bases at V and 6 bases at J, with 18 bases in the middle. Overall study findings and caveats: Incompleteness in sorted-subset sequencing, despite large depth, was shown by rarefaction. Relative to clonotypes present in all four donors, those not shared had lower generation probabilities.

The clonotype comes from a woman aged 25 to 39 in good health. The specimen sequenced was memory CD4+ T cells sorted from blood. Sample subset: CD45RA-negative fraction. The chain joins TRBV5-1 to TRBJ2-2, with D possibly TRBD2 on 6 matching bases. CDR3 in amino acids: CASSLDRAGRVPGELFF. The CDR3 nucleotides are TGCGCCAGCAGCTTGGACCGGGCGGGGAGAGTTCCCGGGGAGCTGTTTTTT.